This is a list of T cell receptor beta chains from one sample in a study of T cell responses to AZD1222 COVID-19 vaccine. Clones were read by immunoSEQ multiplex PCR, and TCRdb kept only the in-frame ones, dropping some. Altogether roughly 130,000 clones are present, roughly 90% being singletons, with the ten largest covering approximately 2.5%. This sample comprised peripheral blood, obtained on day 0 of AZD1222 vaccination. Receptor source: an adult in good health. CDR3s include the opening cysteine and the closing phenylalanine or tryptophan. Each record gives: V gene, J gene, CDR3 protein.

v_gene: TRBV2; j_gene: TRBJ2-2; CDR3aa: CASSYRATNTGELFF
v_gene: TRBV11-2; j_gene: TRBJ2-1; CDR3aa: CASSLGGLAGGYTYNEQFF
v_gene: TRBV27; j_gene: TRBJ2-2; CDR3aa: CASSSLGVLNTGELFF
v_gene: TRBV11-3; j_gene: TRBJ2-2; CDR3aa: CASSSGQGGGGELFF
v_gene: TRBV9; j_gene: TRBJ2-7; CDR3aa: CASSVTTGPYEQYF
v_gene: TRBV9; j_gene: TRBJ1-6; CDR3aa: CASSGGGGWGSYNSPLHF
v_gene: TRBV5-1; j_gene: TRBJ2-3; CDR3aa: CASSLRGTTDTQYF
v_gene: TRBV5-1; j_gene: TRBJ2-1; CDR3aa: CASSLEVNEQFF
v_gene: TRBV9; j_gene: TRBJ2-1; CDR3aa: CASSVGGSENEQFF
v_gene: TRBV7-8; j_gene: TRBJ1-1; CDR3aa: CASSSVRGNTEAFF
v_gene: TRBV5-1; j_gene: TRBJ1-6; CDR3aa: CASSPRDLRSPLHF
v_gene: TRBV1; j_gene: TRBJ2-7; CDR3aa: CTSSQGPGSGGGTYEQYF
v_gene: TRBV6-5; j_gene: TRBJ1-5; CDR3aa: CASRHRAGQPQHF
v_gene: TRBV5-1; j_gene: TRBJ2-7; CDR3aa: CASSLQGGFREQYF
v_gene: TRBV5-6; j_gene: TRBJ2-2; CDR3aa: CASTWDFNTGELFF
v_gene: TRBV11-2; j_gene: TRBJ1-1; CDR3aa: CASSLLTGWNTEAFF
v_gene: TRBV19; j_gene: TRBJ2-5; CDR3aa: CASTQGLAGEAETQYF
v_gene: TRBV5-4; j_gene: TRBJ2-5; CDR3aa: CASSLTFSETQYF
v_gene: TRBV4-1; j_gene: TRBJ2-1; CDR3aa: CASSQEASYNEQFF
v_gene: TRBV20-1; j_gene: TRBJ1-4; CDR3aa: CSASAAHNEKLFF